A selection of T cell receptor beta chains follows, all from one sample in a study of CD4 T cells in relation to SARS-CoV-2 and coronaviruses. Produced via immunoSEQ multiplex PCR; TCRdb's table is partial and in-frame only. Found here are roughly 30,000 clones, about 80% of them singletons; the top ten hold around a quarter. These TCRs' antigens remain unknown. The sequencing sample was made of CD4+ T cells from PBMCs, cultured in vitro. Receptor source: a human donor in good health. Both conserved end residues are part of each CDR3.

CDR3 protein,J gene,V gene
CASSQERQAGEQYF,TRBJ2-7,TRBV4-2
CASSCCEGGKTDPPLHF,TRBJ1-6,TRBV5-1
CAPLGDFGYTF,TRBJ1-2,TRBV19
CASTPLGVSYGYTF,TRBJ1-2,TRBV19
CASSSKGQGSLTEAFF,TRBJ1-1,TRBV18
CASSQDMRSYEQYF,TRBJ2-7,TRBV4-2
CASSYSKNGAQKLFF,TRBJ1-4,TRBV6-5
CASSLGGVAYEQYF,TRBJ2-7,TRBV7-8
CAISESQGTPLYGYTF,TRBJ1-2,TRBV10-3
CASSVSSGAQETQYF,TRBJ2-5,TRBV9
CASRWGWGVTSTDTQYF,TRBJ2-3,TRBV2
CASSRTSGNEQYF,TRBJ2-7,TRBV6-5
CASSQGSTNTGELFF,TRBJ2-2,TRBV4-2
CASSEGHSTGELFF,TRBJ2-2,TRBV11-3
CASSLGGPAANTGELFF,TRBJ2-2,TRBV5-1
CASSGTGAGNTIYF,TRBJ1-3,TRBV9
CASSFGRNTEAFF,TRBJ1-1,TRBV12-3/TRBV12-4
CASSQGRGNTEAFF,TRBJ1-1,TRBV5-1
CASSSGQDGYGYTF,TRBJ1-2,TRBV6-5
CASSLEGQGRGGYTF,TRBJ1-2,TRBV7-6